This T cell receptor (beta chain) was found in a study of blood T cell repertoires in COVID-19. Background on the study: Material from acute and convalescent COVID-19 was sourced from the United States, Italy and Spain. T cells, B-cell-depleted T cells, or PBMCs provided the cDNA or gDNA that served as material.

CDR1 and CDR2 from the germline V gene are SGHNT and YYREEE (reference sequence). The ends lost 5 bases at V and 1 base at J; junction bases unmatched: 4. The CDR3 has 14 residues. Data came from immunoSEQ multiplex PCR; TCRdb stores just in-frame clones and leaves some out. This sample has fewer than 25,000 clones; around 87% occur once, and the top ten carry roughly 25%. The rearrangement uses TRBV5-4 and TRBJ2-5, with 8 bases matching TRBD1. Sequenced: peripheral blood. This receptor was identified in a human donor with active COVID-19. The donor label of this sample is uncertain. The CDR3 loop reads CASRDGQGQETQYF. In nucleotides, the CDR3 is TGTGCCAGCAGAGACGGACAGGGCCAAGAGACCCAGTACTTC.